The T cell receptor (beta chain) under discussion was sequenced for a study of regulatory T cells in long-lasting Graves disease. Findings and limits, study-wide: Persistent disease samples used TRBV28, TRBJ1-2 and TRBJ2-5 preferentially.

Arm-PCR of CDR3 regions with iRepertoire HTBI primers generated TCR beta libraries. MiXCR was run by TCRdb on the multiplex PCR reads, yielding one entry per CDR3 protein. In the table there are hundreds of thousands of distinct CDR3 sequences, roughly 17% of which are singletons. This clonotype was picked up many times. Its antigen remains unidentified. Time point specified: newly diagnosed GD, antithyroid drugs for less than 3 months. PBMC-extracted RNA yielded the TCR library. V dropped 6 bases and J dropped 11 bases, with 19 bases sitting between them. The CDR3 has 13 amino acids. Germline V gene sequence: CDR1 MNHEY, CDR2 SMNVEV (reference sequence). This sample also belongs to another study, concerning T cells in Graves' hyperthyroidism and ophthalmopathy. As that report states: Most thyroid clonotypes expanded above 0.001 appeared in blood too.

The chain combines TRBV27 with TRBJ1-1, with D possibly being TRBD1 (5 bases). The sequencing used peripheral blood mononuclear cells (PBMCs), collected at new diagnosis, from a patient treated with antithyroid drugs. The sequence came from a man aged 35-49 years with Graves disease. The CDR3 protein is CASRQFSGGFAFF. The CDR3, as DNA: TGTGCCAGCAGGCAGTTCTCCGGGGGATTTGCTTTCTTT.